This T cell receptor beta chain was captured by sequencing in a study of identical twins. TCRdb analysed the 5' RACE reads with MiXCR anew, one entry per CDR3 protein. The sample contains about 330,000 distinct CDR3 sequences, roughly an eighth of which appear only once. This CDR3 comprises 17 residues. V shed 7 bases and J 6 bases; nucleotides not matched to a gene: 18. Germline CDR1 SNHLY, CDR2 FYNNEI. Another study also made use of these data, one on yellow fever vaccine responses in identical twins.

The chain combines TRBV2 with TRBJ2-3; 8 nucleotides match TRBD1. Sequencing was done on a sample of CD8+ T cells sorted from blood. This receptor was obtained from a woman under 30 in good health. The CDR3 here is CASMAIGDRPVLDTQYF. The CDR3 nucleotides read TGTGCCAGCATGGCAATTGGGGACAGGCCCGTCCTTGATACGCAGTATTTT.